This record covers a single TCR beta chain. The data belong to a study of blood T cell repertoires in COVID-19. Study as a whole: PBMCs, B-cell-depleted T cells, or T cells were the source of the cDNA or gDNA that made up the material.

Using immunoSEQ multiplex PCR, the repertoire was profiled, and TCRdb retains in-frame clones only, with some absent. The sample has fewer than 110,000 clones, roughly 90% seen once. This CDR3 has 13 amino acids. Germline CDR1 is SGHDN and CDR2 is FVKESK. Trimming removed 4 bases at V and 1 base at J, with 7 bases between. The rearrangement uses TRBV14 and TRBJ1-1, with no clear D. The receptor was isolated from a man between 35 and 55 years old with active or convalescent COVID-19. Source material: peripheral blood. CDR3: CASSLHWNTEAFF. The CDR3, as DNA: TGTGCCAGCAGCCTCCATTGGAACACTGAAGCTTTCTTT.